These 29 T cell receptor beta chains were sequenced from one sample in a study of cytomegalovirus exposure and HLA in healthy donors. PCR primers comprised 60 Vbeta and 13 Jbeta primers. Sequencing was performed with immunoSEQ multiplex PCR; in TCRdb, only in-frame clones are kept and a portion is missing. Of 120,000 or so clones in the sample, about four fifths were seen once. The sequenced sample consisted of PBMCs. These receptors came from a woman aged 45-60 years in good health and CMV-seropositive.

This clone showed up just once. Other DNA sequences in this sample translate to the same CDR3. This chain uses TRBV30 with TRBJ2-5; D call uncertain. The CDR3 has 12 amino acids. Germline V CDR1 and CDR2: GTSNPN, SVGIG (reference sequence). The V and J ends lost 0 bases and 2 bases respectively, with 4 bases between them. The CDR3 nucleotides are TGTGCCTGGAGTGTTCAGCAAGAGACCCAGTACTTC. Translating it yields CAWSVQQETQYF.

The chain is built from TRBV30 and TRBJ1-5; 7 nucleotides line up with TRBD1. The CDR3 is 15 residues long. From germline, CDR1 is GTSNPN and CDR2 SVGIG (reference sequence). V shed 4 bases, J shed 3 bases, and the junction held 9 bases outside the gene matches. The chain's CDR3 is CAWTPGTVLNQPQHF. CDR3 coding DNA: TGTGCCTGGACCCCCGGGACAGTACTCAATCAGCCCCAGCATTTT.

The chain's CDR3 is CASKRDRGIEEPQHF. CDR3 sequence (DNA): TGTGCCAGCAAGCGGGACAGGGGGATAGAGGAGCCCCAGCATTTT. The chain uses TRBV2 and TRBJ1-5; 11 positions match TRBD1. Germline CDR1 and CDR2: SNHLY and FYNNEI. The CDR3 sequence is 15 residues long. Losses at the gene ends were 7 bases for V and 8 bases for J; bases not matched to a gene: 10.

The V gene is TRBV19, the J gene TRBJ1-1; 7 nucleotides align to TRBD1. V gave up 4 bases and J gave up 1 base; unmatched junction bases: 6. The CDR3 is 15 amino acids. From germline, CDR1 is LNHDA and CDR2 SQIVND (reference sequence). The DNA for the CDR3 is TGTGCCAGTAGTACGACAGGGAGCGGGAACACTGAAGCTTTCTTT. This codes for CASSTTGSGNTEAFF.

This clone occurred a few times. The V gene is TRBV19, the J gene TRBJ1-1; D not resolved. The CDR3 sequence is 13 residues long. V gave up 1 base and J gave up 5 bases, with 8 bases separating them. The germline gives CDR1 LNHDA, CDR2 SQIVND (reference sequence). CDR3 residues: CASSIGARTEAFF. The CDR3 DNA follows: TGTGCCAGTAGTATAGGTGCGAGAACTGAAGCTTTCTTT.

The chain employs TRBV29-1 and TRBJ2-2, with a weak D call TRBD1 (5 bases). V dropped 1 base and J dropped 7 bases, with 13 bases sitting between them. The CDR3 is 14 amino acids. The germline CDR1 and CDR2 sequences are SQVTM and ANQGSEA. Written as DNA, the CDR3 is TGCAGCGTTGAAGCCCAGGGATTCGGCGGGGAGCTGTTTTTT. This gives the protein CSVEAQGFGGELFF.

This clone has at least ten counts. The chain has TRBV4-2 and TRBJ2-1, with unresolved D. The germline V gene has CDR1 LGHNA and CDR2 YNFKEQ. V was shortened by 2 bases and J by 10 bases, with 9 bases between the two germline ends. The CDR3 sequence is 12 residues long. The CDR3 protein is CASSQHHQEQFF. DNA for the CDR3: TGTGCCAGCAGCCAACACCACCAGGAGCAGTTCTTC.

This chain joins TRBV10-3 and TRBJ1-2, with TRBD1 identical over 8 bases. The V and J ends lost 10 bases and 2 bases, in that order; junction bases with no gene match: 3. Germline loops: CDR1 ENHRY, CDR2 SYGVKD. CDR3 length equals 12 residues. The DNA for the CDR3 is TGTGCCACGGGACAGGAGAACTATGGCTACACCTTC. It encodes CATGQENYGYTF.

This clone was counted a single time. The V and J genes are TRBV30 and TRBJ2-2; 12 bases align to TRBD1. This CDR3 region has 17 residues. Germline assignment: CDR1 GTSNPN and CDR2 SVGIG (reference sequence). V lost 5 bases, J lost 8 bases, and 15 bases stayed unmatched. CDR3 nucleotides: TGTGCCTGGGCACCGGGACAGGGGGCGCGAAGCCTTGGGGAGCTGTTTTTT. It translates to CAWAPGQGARSLGELFF. The full variable domain, completed using reference TRBV30 and TRBJ2-2, is SQTIHQWPATLVQPVGSPLSLECTVEGTSNPNLYWYRQAAGRGLQLLFYSVGIGQISSEVPQNLSASRPQDRQFILSSKKLLLSDSGFYLCAWAPGQGARSLGELFFGEGSRLTVL.

The chain uses TRBV5-1 and TRBJ2-5, with D perhaps TRBD2 (5 bases). Germline V gene sequence: CDR1 SGHRS, CDR2 YFSETQ. The CDR3 has 14 amino acids. V gave up 0 bases and J gave up 3 bases, with 9 bases separating them. The CDR3 bases are TGCGCCAGCAGCTTGGCTAGCCCTGAAGAGACCCAGTACTTC. Amino acids: CASSLASPEETQYF.

The chain employs TRBV6-1 and TRBJ1-1; D is ambiguous. Trimming shortened V by 6 bases and J by 7 bases, and 15 bases separated the two germline ends. CDR1 MNHNS and CDR2 SASEGT come from the germline V gene. The CDR3 runs to 13 residues. This CDR3 is CASSRPQDYEAFF. For the CDR3, the DNA is TGTGCCAGCAGCCGTCCCCAGGACTATGAAGCTTTCTTT.

This clone appeared once. The chain is built from TRBV5-4 and TRBJ2-2; tentative D call: TRBD1 (6 bases). The germline V gene encodes CDR1 SGHNT and CDR2 YYREEE (reference sequence). The CDR3 runs to 15 residues. The V end was cut by 4 bases, the J end by 3 bases, with 13 bases between. CDR3 in DNA: TGTGCCAGCAGCCCTGGGGACATAGACACCGGGGAGCTGTTTTTT. It yields the protein CASSPGDIDTGELFF.

The chain combines TRBV5-4 with TRBJ2-1; the match to TRBD2 covers 7 bases. J gave up 9 bases and V 5 bases, and 17 bases lay outside the gene matches. The CDR3 consists of 16 residues. CDR1 is SGHNT, CDR2 YYREEE, per germline (reference sequence). The CDR3 loop reads CASSTGLTPELSEQFF. DNA of the CDR3: TGTGCCAGCAGTACGGGACTAACACCCGAGTTGAGTGAGCAGTTCTTC.

This clone was seen only once. The chain carries TRBV11-3 and TRBJ2-2, with D perhaps matching TRBD2 (5 bases). CDR3 length: 14 amino acids. V was clipped by 0 bases and J by 7 bases, with 9 bases between them. From germline, CDR1 is SGHNT and CDR2 YENEEA. The CDR3 reads CASSLESGRGELFF. The CDR3 DNA sequence: TGTGCCAGCAGCTTAGAGAGCGGCCGCGGGGAGCTGTTTTTT.

This clone was detected a few times. This chain connects TRBV29-1 to TRBJ2-5; no clear D gene. This CDR3 has 12 residues. CDR1 SQVTM and CDR2 ANQGSEA come from the germline V gene. V was cut by 8 bases and J by 1 base, with 11 bases left in between. The CDR3 spells CSPGWSQETQYF. The CDR3 nucleotides read TGCAGCCCCGGGTGGAGCCAAGAGACCCAGTACTTC.

This clone was detected only once. The V gene is TRBV6-1, the J gene TRBJ1-2; 9 nucleotides agree with TRBD1. The CDR3 loop spans 14 amino acids. The germline V gene has CDR1 MNHNS and CDR2 SASEGT. Unmatched junction bases numbered 6, after V lost 6 bases and J lost 4 bases. CDR3 coding DNA: TGTGCCAGCAGACGGACAGGGGACCTCTATGGCTACACCTTC. It specifies CASRRTGDLYGYTF.

V gene TRBV25-1 combines with J gene TRBJ2-1; 7 bases fit TRBD1. The V and J ends lost 4 bases and 10 bases, in that order; junction bases with no gene match: 4. The CDR3 loop spans 12 amino acids. Germline V lookup: CDR1 MGHDK, CDR2 SYGVNS. The CDR3 protein is CASSGQGIEQFF. The CDR3 bases are TGTGCCAGCAGTGGACAGGGCATAGAGCAGTTCTTC.

This clone counts as medium-sized. The rearrangement uses TRBV6-6 and TRBJ2-7; perhaps TRBD2 as D (6 bases). This CDR3 is built from 16 residues. The V gene lost 0 bases and the J gene lost 2 bases, with 14 bases spanning the gap. Germline V CDR1 and CDR2: MNHNY, SVGAGI (reference sequence). CDR3 coding DNA: TGTGCCAGCAGTTACTCGGTCAGACTAGACCCCTACGAGCAGTACTTC. Encoded protein: CASSYSVRLDPYEQYF.

J is TRBJ1-4 and V is TRBV9, with 8 positions matching TRBD1. Germline values: CDR1 SGDLS, CDR2 YYNGEE. This CDR3 has 15 residues. V lost 4 bases, J lost 3 bases, and 5 bases stayed unmatched. The CDR3 here is CASSLWTGPNEKLFF. The CDR3 DNA sequence: TGTGCCAGCAGCTTATGGACAGGGCCTAATGAAAAACTGTTTTTT.

The chain carries TRBV19 and TRBJ2-2; TRBD1 agrees at 9 bases. CDR1 and CDR2 from the germline V gene are LNHDA and SQIVND (reference sequence). This CDR3 has 15 amino acids. V was clipped by 7 bases and J by 2 bases; unmatched bases: 5. CDR3 nucleotides: TGTGCCAGTACCGGGGACAGGGTAAACACCGGGGAGCTGTTTTTT. Amino acid sequence: CASTGDRVNTGELFF. The whole variable domain, filled in from reference TRBV19 and TRBJ2-2, reads DGGITQSPKYLFRKEGQNVTLSCEQNLNHDAMYWYRQDPGQGLRLIYYSQIVNDFQKGDIAEGYSVSREKKESFPLTVTSAQKNPTAFYLCASTGDRVNTGELFFGEGSRLTVL.

CDR3 region: CASSGQGNTIYF. DNA for the CDR3: TGTGCCAGCAGTGGACAGGGCAACACCATATATTTT. The chain recombines TRBV6-4 with TRBJ1-3, with 7 bases aligning to TRBD1. Germline trimming cut 4 bases from V and 7 bases from J; bases unmatched to any gene: 1. Per germline, CDR1 MRHNA and CDR2 SNTAGT. This CDR3 is 12 amino acids long.

This chain connects TRBV19 to TRBJ1-1; D remains ambiguous. This CDR3 has 16 amino acids. Trimming took 6 bases from V and 0 from J, leaving 17 bases between them. The germline gives CDR1 LNHDA, CDR2 SQIVND (reference sequence). This CDR3 is CASRPSLRLMNTEAFF. DNA for the CDR3: TGTGCCAGTAGACCCTCGTTGAGGCTCATGAACACTGAAGCTTTCTTT.

V and J are TRBV6-5 and TRBJ1-5; 9 bases line up with TRBD1. Germline V gives CDR1 MNHEY, CDR2 SVGAGI. Unmatched junction bases numbered 4, after V lost 2 bases and J lost 5 bases. The CDR3 covers 15 residues. CDR3 bases: TGTGCCAGCAGTTACACTTGGACAGGGGATCAGCCCCAGCATTTT. Encoded protein: CASSYTWTGDQPQHF.

V gene TRBV4-1 combines with J gene TRBJ1-2, with TRBD1 matching 8 bases. Per the germline V gene, CDR1 is MGHRA and CDR2 is YSYEKL. Germline trimming cut 0 bases from V and 4 bases from J; bases unmatched to any gene: 4. CDR3 length equals 15 residues. As DNA, the CDR3 is TGCGCCAGCAGCCAAGATCCCGGGACAGGCTATGGCTACACCTTC. This translates into CASSQDPGTGYGYTF.

The rearrangement links TRBV4-1 to TRBJ2-7; 11 bases are shared with TRBD2. V lost 2 bases to trimming and J lost 1 base; unmatched junction nucleotides: 10. This CDR3 has 18 amino acids. The V gene's germline CDR1 is MGHRA and CDR2 YSYEKL. The DNA for the CDR3 is TGCGCCAGCAGCCAATATATCCTAGCGGGGGGTTCTTCCTACGAGCAGTACTTC. Residues: CASSQYILAGGSSYEQYF.

This chain links TRBV7-3 with TRBJ1-1; D call uncertain. The CDR3 is 13 residues long. Germline V gene lookup returns CDR1 SGHTA and CDR2 FQGTGA. Trimming shortened V by 5 bases and J by 2 bases, and 9 bases separated the two germline ends. CDR3 sequence: CASSDQVNTEAFF. DNA of the CDR3: TGTGCCAGCAGCGACCAGGTTAACACTGAAGCTTTCTTT.

This rearrangement joins TRBV6-6 to TRBJ1-5, with TRBD1 matching over 9 bases. This CDR3 region has 14 residues. With 6 bases clipped from V and 2 bases from J, the junction kept 2 bases outside the gene matches. Germline V lookup: CDR1 MNHNY, CDR2 SVGAGI (reference sequence). The CDR3 sequence is CASSGQGRNQPQHF. Here the CDR3 DNA reads TGTGCCAGCAGCGGACAGGGGCGCAATCAGCCCCAGCATTTT.

The chain couples TRBV7-9 to TRBJ2-3, with 11 bases aligning to TRBD2. The germline CDR1 and CDR2 sequences are SEHNR and FQNEAQ (reference sequence). The CDR3 is 16 residues long. V lost 4 bases and J lost 4; bases outside the gene matches: 7. CDR3 residues: CASSSNSGGASDTQYF. The CDR3 region has the DNA TGTGCCAGCAGCTCCAATAGCGGGGGGGCTTCAGATACGCAGTATTTT.

This clone was counted a few times. A junction end diverges from the germline sequence, so it may reflect a read error. V gene TRBV29-1 combines with J gene TRBJ2-1, with 8 bases matching TRBD2. The CDR3 runs 15 residues. CDR1 and CDR2 (germline): SQVTM, ANQGSEA. The CDR3 coding sequence is TGCAGCGCTGAAGGGGTCGGGGGGGGTGTAGGTGAGCAGTTCTTC. Translating gives CSAEGVGGGVGEQFF.